A single sample is the source of the 18 T cell receptor beta chains below, sequenced in a study of shared clonotypes between healthy human individuals. Cells designated naive CD8 were CD45RO-negative and were positively selected for CCR7, with terminally differentiated effector memory CD45RA+ cells excluded. TCRdb's table, derived via immunoSEQ multiplex PCR, lists solely in-frame clones and lacks some. The sample carries over 2 million clones, roughly 94% recorded once. Specimen: naive CD8+ T cells sorted from blood. The receptors were gathered from a man aged 18-30 years in good health.

This chain uses TRBV5-6 with TRBJ1-1, with 7 bases matching TRBD1. Losses at the gene ends were 4 bases for V and 0 bases for J; bases not matched to a gene: 3. In germline, CDR1 is SGHDT, CDR2 YYEEEE. The CDR3 runs to 14 residues. The CDR3 DNA is TGTGCCAGCAGCCCGGGACAGATGAACACTGAAGCTTTCTTT. Translated, it gives CASSPGQMNTEAFF.

Written as DNA, the CDR3 is TGTGCCAGCAGCTTAGTTGGCGGGAGAGACGGGGAGCTGTTTTTT. This gives the protein CASSLVGGRDGELFF. The chain has TRBV13 and TRBJ2-2, with TRBD2 matching over 7 bases. The CDR3 runs to 15 residues. Germline V lookup: CDR1 PRHDT, CDR2 FYEKMQ (reference sequence). Germline trimming cut 1 base from V and 7 bases from J; bases unmatched to any gene: 6.

V gene TRBV25-1 combines with J gene TRBJ2-3; D may be TRBD1 (6 bases). Germline CDR1 and CDR2: MGHDK and SYGVNS. With 6 bases removed from V and 2 bases from J, the gap between germline ends came to 15 bases. The CDR3 is 15 amino acids. The DNA for the CDR3 is TGTGCCAGCAGCCTGGACAGCCCATCCACAGATACGCAGTATTTT. As protein: CASSLDSPSTDTQYF.

The chain combines TRBV6-1 with TRBJ2-3; 7 positions match TRBD2. The germline V gene has CDR1 MNHNS and CDR2 SASEGT. The CDR3 sequence is 15 residues long. With V trimmed by 4 bases and J by 4 bases, 8 bases remained unmatched. The CDR3 is CASSGGLGHPDTQYF. Here the CDR3 DNA reads TGTGCCAGCAGTGGAGGACTAGGGCACCCAGATACGCAGTATTTT.

The table lists this clone with a count of one. V is TRBV7-9 and J is TRBJ1-2, with a possible D match to TRBD1 (5 bases). The CDR3 has 16 residues. Germline assignment: CDR1 SEHNR and CDR2 FQNEAQ (reference sequence). V was shortened by 8 bases and J by 0 bases, with 19 bases between the two germline ends. The CDR3 here is CASWDIGTGSNYGYTF. CDR3 DNA sequence: TGTGCCAGCTGGGATATAGGGACCGGCTCTAACTATGGCTACACCTTC. Combining the CDR3 with reference TRBV7-9 and TRBJ1-2 gives the whole variable domain DTGVSQNPRHKITKRGQNVTFRCDPISEHNRLYWYRQTLGQGPEFLTYFQNEAQLEKSRLLSDRFSAERPKGSFSTLEIQRTEQGDSAMYLCASWDIGTGSNYGYTFGSGTRLTVV.

The V and J genes are TRBV10-1 and TRBJ2-2; D uncertain. Germline lookup yields CDR1 WNHNN and CDR2 SYGVQD (reference sequence). V gave up 10 bases and J gave up 4 bases, with 16 bases separating them. The CDR3 has 14 residues. The CDR3 bases are TGCGCCAACACGATTACTATTTTCACCGGGGAGCTGTTTTTT. The encoded protein is CANTITIFTGELFF.

The genes are TRBV11-2 and TRBJ2-7, with TRBD2 identical over 7 bases. CDR3 length equals 15 residues. CDR1 and CDR2 from the germline V gene are SGHAT and FQNNGV. With 1 base clipped from V and 4 bases from J, the junction kept 7 bases outside the gene matches. CDR3 protein: CASSLAGGAAYEQYF. CDR3 DNA sequence: TGTGCCAGCAGCTTAGCGGGAGGAGCGGCTTACGAGCAGTACTTC.

Remarks on this clone: Other DNA sequences from this sample encode an identical CDR3 as well. The chain recombines TRBV2 with TRBJ1-5; D unclear. V was trimmed by 1 base and J by 4 bases, leaving 5 bases between them. Germline V lookup: CDR1 SNHLY, CDR2 FYNNEI. There are 13 residues in the CDR3. The CDR3 DNA reads as TGTGCCAGCAGTGAAGGCGGAAATCAGCCCCAGCATTTT. Residues: CASSEGGNQPQHF.

This rearrangement joins TRBV7-6 to TRBJ2-7; a weak D match, TRBD1 (5 bases). The CDR3 is made up of 12 amino acids. V was trimmed by 8 bases and J by 0 bases, leaving 8 bases between them. Germline assignment: CDR1 SGHVS and CDR2 FNYEAQ. Here the CDR3 DNA reads TGTGCCAGCGGCCAGGGCTCCTACGAGCAGTACTTC. Translation gives CASGQGSYEQYF.

This clone showed up just once. CDR3 nucleotides: TGTGCCAGCAGCACCACTGTGGGACCACATCTAGACGAGCAGTACTTC. It is translated as CASSTTVGPHLDEQYF. The genes are TRBV7-6 and TRBJ2-7, with D tentatively TRBD1 or TRBD2 (5 bases each). Per germline, CDR1 SGHVS and CDR2 FNYEAQ. The CDR3 has 16 amino acids. With 5 bases removed from V and 5 bases from J, the gap between germline ends came to 22 bases.

This rearrangement joins TRBV5-1 to TRBJ1-2, with D unclear. CDR1 and CDR2 from the germline V gene are SGHRS and YFSETQ. This CDR3 comprises 14 residues. Trimming stripped 0 bases from V and 6 bases from J, with 12 bases between. This CDR3 reads CASSLAPGGDGYTF. Written as DNA, the CDR3 is TGCGCCAGCAGCTTGGCCCCAGGTGGTGATGGCTACACCTTC.

The genes are TRBV7-9 and TRBJ1-1; D is perhaps TRBD1 (6 bases). V lost 2 bases and J 7 bases, leaving 14 bases between the germline ends. This CDR3 comprises 14 residues. CDR1 SEHNR and CDR2 FQNEAQ come from the germline V gene (reference sequence). The CDR3 sequence is CASSLNPGGGEAFF. In DNA form, the CDR3 reads TGTGCCAGCAGCTTAAATCCGGGAGGGGGTGAAGCTTTCTTT.

The chain combines TRBV2 with TRBJ2-7, with a tentative D call TRBD2 (6 bases). Trimming shortened V by 4 bases and J by 3 bases, and 16 bases separated the two germline ends. The CDR3 extends over 15 amino acids. From germline, CDR1 is SNHLY and CDR2 FYNNEI. The DNA of the CDR3 is TGTGCCAGCAGTGCTGGGACTGAAACGAGCTACGAGCAGTACTTC. As protein: CASSAGTETSYEQYF.

The chain uses TRBV13 and TRBJ2-5; 12 positions agree with TRBD2. CDR1 and CDR2 from the germline V gene are PRHDT and FYEKMQ (reference sequence). Unmatched junction bases numbered 12, after V lost 5 bases and J lost 5 bases. This CDR3 is 17 amino acids long. The chain's CDR3 is CASSPRTASGRGETQYF. Here the CDR3 DNA reads TGTGCCAGCAGCCCCCGGACAGCTAGCGGGAGGGGCGAGACCCAGTACTTC.

The chain recombines TRBV11-2 with TRBJ2-1; unclear D gene. With 1 base removed from V and 3 bases from J, the gap between germline ends came to 10 bases. This CDR3 is 15 amino acids long. CDR1 is SGHAT, CDR2 FQNNGV, per germline. CDR3 region: CASSLAAEYYNEQFF. CDR3 sequence (DNA): TGTGCCAGCAGCTTAGCCGCAGAATACTACAATGAGCAGTTCTTC.

The CDR3 region has the DNA TGTGCCAGCAGTCATACTAGGATGAGCACAGATACGCAGTATTTT. Translation: CASSHTRMSTDTQYF. The chain recombines TRBV11-2 with TRBJ2-3; D is perhaps TRBD2 (5 bases). This CDR3 contains 15 residues. Per germline, CDR1 SGHAT and CDR2 FQNNGV. V was shortened by 6 bases and J by 0 bases, with 13 bases between the two germline ends.

The chain has TRBV6-6 and TRBJ1-2; 9 nucleotides align to TRBD1. The CDR3 extends over 15 amino acids. Germline CDR1 MNHNY, CDR2 SVGAGI (reference sequence). V was clipped by 6 bases and J by 0 bases; unmatched bases: 5. The CDR3 DNA sequence: TGTGCCAGCAGCGTTGGGACAGGGACTAACTATGGCTACACCTTC. This codes for CASSVGTGTNYGYTF.

About this clone itself: Other DNA variants within this sample encode the same CDR3. The rearrangement uses TRBV30 and TRBJ2-7; D remains ambiguous. Trimming pared 0 bases from V and 1 base from J, leaving 4 bases between. The CDR3 spans 12 residues. Germline lookup yields CDR1 GTSNPN and CDR2 SVGIG (reference sequence). The CDR3 sequence: CAWSVRSYEQYF. DNA for the CDR3: TGTGCCTGGAGTGTGAGGTCCTACGAGCAGTACTTC.